This TCR beta chain was sequenced for a study of metastatic and nonmetastatic thyroid tumors (dated by TCRdb to 2020 to 2021). Context from the whole study: Repertoires were compared across peripheral blood and tumor or nodule tissue samples from malignant and benign thyroid patients.

No treatment had been received by any patient before thyroid surgery. Patient clinical samples collected from about 2012 to 2019 were retrospectively analysed using T-cell receptor beta sequencing. What the authors observed across the whole study: TCR beta diversity was reported as significantly higher in malignant tumors than in benign nodules, in both blood and tumor samples.

V gives up 0 bases and J gives up 3 bases, and the segment between their germline ends measures 9 bases. The CDR3 numbers 14 residues from cysteine through phenylalanine. The retained sequence is limited to the CDR3, 42 bases, with the frame set at the first base. On this clone itself: Its antigen is currently not known. There are no base qualities to consult, and no much larger clone falls within one base.

Libraries were prepared through PCR. The reads were generated on an Illumina HiSeq 4000. The TCR beta-chain CDR3 region of each patient was profiled by high-throughput sequencing. The study's processing was this. The researchers built a classifier to tell apart papillary thyroid cancer patients with distant metastasis, based on CDR3 differences among clinicopathological groups. The Shannon index was used to measure repertoire diversity, and the Morisita-Horn index was used to measure how similar tumor and blood repertoires were. In TCRdb, the public reads were trimmed at Q25 with fastp and aligned with MiXCR, with productive beta chains retained. The V and J calls reflect TCRdb's pipeline rather than the authors' work. The sample includes roughly 14,000 clones, with roughly 31% observed a single time. The ten largest clones represent over 9.5% of the sample.

Sequences were obtained from blood. The clonotype was recovered from a female donor with papillary thyroid cancer or a benign thyroid nodule (not recorded which). Some clones in this sample may be carry-over from other donors' samples. The sequence joins TRBV12-3 or TRBV12-4 to TRBJ2-7; the D segment might be TRBD1 or TRBD2, since each matches 5 bases. The sequenced DNA: TGTGCCAGCAGTTTAGCGGGGACGTACTACGAGCAGTACTTC. It specifies CASSLAGTYYEQYF.